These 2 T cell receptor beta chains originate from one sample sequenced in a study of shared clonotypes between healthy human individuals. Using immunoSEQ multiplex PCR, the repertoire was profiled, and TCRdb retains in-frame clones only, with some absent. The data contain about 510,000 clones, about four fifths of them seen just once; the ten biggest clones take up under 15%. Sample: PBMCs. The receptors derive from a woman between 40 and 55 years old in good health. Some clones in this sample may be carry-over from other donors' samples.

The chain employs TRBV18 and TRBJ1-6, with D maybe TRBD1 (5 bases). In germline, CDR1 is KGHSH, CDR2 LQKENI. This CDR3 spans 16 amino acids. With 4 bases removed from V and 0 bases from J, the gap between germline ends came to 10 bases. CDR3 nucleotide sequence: TGTGCCAGCTCACGAGACAGACTCTCCTATAATTCACCCCTCCACTTT. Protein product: CASSRDRLSYNSPLHF.

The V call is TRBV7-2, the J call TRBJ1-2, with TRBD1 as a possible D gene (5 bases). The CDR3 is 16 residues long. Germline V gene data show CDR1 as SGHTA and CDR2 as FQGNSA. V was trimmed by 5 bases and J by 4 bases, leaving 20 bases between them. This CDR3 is CASSRRGGGTIYGYTF. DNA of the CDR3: TGTGCCAGCAGCAGAAGGGGTGGGGGAACAATCTATGGCTACACCTTC. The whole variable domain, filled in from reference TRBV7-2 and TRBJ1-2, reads GAGVSQSPSNKVTEKGKDVELRCDPISGHTALYWYRQSLGQGLEFLIYFQGNSAPDKSGLPSDRFSAERTGGSVSTLTIQRTQQEDSAVYLCASSRRGGGTIYGYTFGSGTRLTVV.